The sequence of this TCR beta chain was determined in a study of blood T cell repertoires in COVID-19. Germline CDR1 reads SGHRS; CDR2 reads YFSETQ. V lost 0 bases and J lost 5, with 10 bases in between. The CDR3 is made up of 14 amino acids. Clones were read by immunoSEQ multiplex PCR, and TCRdb kept only the in-frame ones, dropping some. The sample contains 110,000 to 150,000 clones, over 75% of which appear only once. This clonotype was obtained from a woman between 45 and 60 years old with acute or convalescent COVID-19. Sequenced: peripheral blood. The chain links TRBV5-1 to TRBJ2-3, with D possibly TRBD1 on 5 matching bases. In DNA form, the CDR3 reads TGCGCCAGCAGCTTGGGGCAGGGTGGAGATACGCAGTATTTT. Translated: CASSLGQGGDTQYF.